The source of this T cell receptor beta chain is a study of blood T cells in healthy people across ages. This clonotype has more than one count but fewer than ten. A second PCR of 7 to 11 cycles used a sample-barcoded 5' primer and a J-beta primer mix. Each CDR3 protein is one row after TCRdb ran MiXCR on the 5' RACE reads. The sample consists of about 290,000 distinct CDR3 sequences, roughly 26% of them appearing once. The clonotype comes from a woman between 70 and 85 years old in good health. The source material was blood.

CDR3 amino acids: CSASGGRAGFETQYF. The CDR3 nucleotides read TGCAGTGCTAGTGGCGGGAGGGCCGGTTTTGAGACCCAGTACTTC. The V call is TRBV20-1, the J call TRBJ2-5; 9 positions agree with TRBD2. Looked up from germline, CDR1 is DFQATT and CDR2 is SNEGSKA (reference sequence). The CDR3 consists of 15 residues. The ends lost 3 bases at V and 5 bases at J; junction bases unmatched: 10.